A single sample is the source of the 4 T cell receptor beta chains below, sequenced in a study of T cells in Graves' hyperthyroidism and ophthalmopathy. RNA transcripts served as the template for amplifying TCR beta CDR3 regions. Primed by the HTBI set, a first-round RT-PCR was run on the TCR CDR3. Each CDR3 protein is one row after TCRdb ran MiXCR on the multiplex PCR reads. Of some 800,000 distinct CDR3 sequences in the sample, over 35% were seen once. The sequencing input was blood. Receptors were obtained from a man aged 18-30 years with Graves' hyperthyroidism.

This clonotype was found once. The chain employs TRBV7-2 and TRBJ1-6; 7 positions agree with TRBD1. Germline trimming cut 10 bases from V and 7 bases from J; bases unmatched to any gene: 13. This CDR3 is 15 amino acids long. Germline lookup yields CDR1 SGHTA and CDR2 FQGNSA. CDR3 in DNA: TGTGCCACAAGCCCGACAGGGAGTCTAAATTCACCCCTCCACTTT. Protein: CATSPTGSLNSPLHF.

The rearrangement uses TRBV5-4 and TRBJ2-5; 8 nucleotides match TRBD2. Germline V lookup: CDR1 SGHNT, CDR2 YYREEE (reference sequence). This CDR3 spans 13 amino acids. V shed 10 bases, J shed 5 bases, and the junction held 10 bases outside the gene matches. The CDR3 coding sequence is TGTGCCTCGGGGGGGGCCCACGGTGAGACCCAGTACTTC. Translating it yields CASGGAHGETQYF.

V usage is TRBV7-9 and J usage is TRBJ1-5; TRBD1 is a possible D gene (5 bases). The CDR3 runs 15 residues. Germline loops: CDR1 SEHNR, CDR2 FQNEAQ (reference sequence). Trimming stripped 6 bases from V and 2 bases from J, with 14 bases between. The CDR3 reads CASSPQGIGNQPQHF. DNA for the CDR3: TGTGCCAGCAGTCCGCAGGGAATCGGCAATCAGCCCCAGCATTTT.

V is TRBV5-1 and J is TRBJ2-7, with 7 bases matching TRBD1. The J segment lost 0 bases and the V segment lost 4 bases, leaving 13 bases of the junction unmatched. Germline assignment: CDR1 SGHRS and CDR2 YFSETQ. The CDR3 loop spans 17 amino acids. CDR3 sequence: CASSLRTGLYLSYEQYF. CDR3 DNA: TGCGCCAGCAGCCTTAGGACAGGCCTTTACCTCTCCTACGAGCAGTACTTC.